This T cell receptor (beta chain) is from a study of OX40 agonist ivuxolimab in advanced cancers. Produced via immunoSEQ multiplex PCR; TCRdb's table is partial and in-frame only. The repertoire has about 93,000 clones, approximately 94% of them found once; the top ten carry around 2.8%. V was cut by 2 bases and J by 7 bases, with 12 bases left in between. Germline V gene lookup returns CDR1 MNHEY and CDR2 SVGAGI. This CDR3 has 14 amino acids. Specimen: CD4+ or CD8+ T cells sorted from blood, collected in a trial of the OX40 agonist ivuxolimab. The clonotype was recovered from an adult with an advanced solid tumor such as melanoma, head and neck, liver or kidney cancer. The chain uses TRBV6-5 and TRBJ1-5; weak D call: TRBD1 (5 bases). This CDR3 is CASSYGQGRQPQHF. CDR3 coding DNA: TGTGCCAGCAGTTACGGGCAGGGACGACAGCCCCAGCATTTT.